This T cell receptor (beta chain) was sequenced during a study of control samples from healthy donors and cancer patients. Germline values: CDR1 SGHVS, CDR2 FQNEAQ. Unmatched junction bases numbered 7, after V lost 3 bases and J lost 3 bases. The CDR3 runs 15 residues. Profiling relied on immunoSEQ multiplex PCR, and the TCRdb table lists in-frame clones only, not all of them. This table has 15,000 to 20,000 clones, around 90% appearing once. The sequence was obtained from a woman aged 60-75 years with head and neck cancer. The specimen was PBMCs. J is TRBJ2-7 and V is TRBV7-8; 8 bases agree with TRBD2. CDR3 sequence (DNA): TGTGCCAGCAGCTTCGGCGTAGCGGGACTCTACGAGCAGTACTTC. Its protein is CASSFGVAGLYEQYF.